This TCR beta chain originates from a study of monozygotic twins with inflammatory bowel disease. Study observations and caveats: Versus healthy twins, IBD patients showed fewer clonotypes shared with others, especially with disease activity.

A word on this clonotype: Antigen: not known.

The study subjected TCRalpha and TCRbeta cDNA to two nested PCRs of around 15 and 9 cycles. TCRdb processed the 5' RACE reads again and assigns one entry to each CDR3 protein, with no DNA. This table lists some 300,000 distinct CDR3 sequences. The germline V gene has CDR1 WNHNN and CDR2 SYGVQD (reference sequence). This CDR3 is built from 14 residues. This clonotype was sampled from a human donor with ulcerative colitis or Crohn's disease, or a healthy co-twin of an affected twin (not recorded which). This chain uses TRBV10-1 with TRBJ2-5. The material sequenced was blood. CDR3 loop: CASSESSSVRTQYF.